The clone carrying this TCR beta chain was detected a few times. The antigen remains undetermined. TCRdb re-analysed the 5' RACE reads in MiXCR, keeping a single row per CDR3 protein. The repertoire holds 500,000 to 550,000 distinct CDR3 sequences, with approximately 20% as singletons. This CDR3 contains 14 residues. Looked up from germline, CDR1 is SQVTM and CDR2 is ANQGSEA. V lost 0 bases and J 2 bases, leaving 11 bases between the germline ends. This sample is drawn from a study of identical twins. Regarding the study as a whole: Models came in too low on out-of-frame TCR alpha sharing in monozygotic twins. The degree of excess twin sharing was weaker in beta out-of-frame sequences. Insertions ran lower in abundant cord blood beta clonotypes, though not in memory repertoires.

The same sample was also used in a study of yellow fever vaccine responses in identical twins.

The J gene is TRBJ2-7, the V gene TRBV29-1; unclear D gene. Material: CD4+ T cells sorted from blood. The source of this sequence is a woman under 30 in good health. The DNA of the CDR3 is TGCAGCGTTGAAGAGTGGCAGCCCACCTACGAGCAGTACGTC. Translated, it gives CSVEEWQPTYEQYV.